Below are 17 T cell receptor beta chains sequenced from a single sample in a study of T cell responses to AZD1222 COVID-19 vaccine. Sequencing used immunoSEQ multiplex PCR; TCRdb keeps in-frame clones, though not all of them. The sample lists about 97,000 clones; roughly 88% were seen once. Material: peripheral blood, obtained on day 0 of AZD1222 vaccination. The receptors stem from an adult in good health.

This clone was detected once. This chain joins TRBV24-1 and TRBJ2-1, with no clear D. Per germline, CDR1 KGHDR and CDR2 SFDVKD. V was cut by 5 bases and J by 4 bases, with 5 bases left in between. This CDR3 contains 12 residues. The CDR3 coding sequence is TGTGCCACCAGTGGTCTTTACAATGAGCAGTTCTTC. As protein: CATSGLYNEQFF.

The chain carries TRBV2 and TRBJ2-1; TRBD1 or TRBD2 may be the D gene (6 bases each). The CDR3 covers 15 residues. CDR1 and CDR2 (germline): SNHLY, FYNNEI. Trimming stripped 5 bases from V and 0 bases from J, with 11 bases between. CDR3 amino acids: CASSPEGGSYNEQFF. DNA for the CDR3: TGTGCCAGCAGTCCGGAGGGGGGCTCCTACAATGAGCAGTTCTTC.

The CDR3, as DNA: TGTGCCAGCAGCTCTCCGGGACTAGCGGGGGGGCTTGGAGATACGCAGTATTTT. Translating it yields CASSSPGLAGGLGDTQYF. The chain has TRBV9 and TRBJ2-3; 16 bases are a match to TRBD2. Germline CDR1 and CDR2: SGDLS and YYNGEE. This CDR3 region has 18 residues. V lost 4 bases and J lost 5; bases outside the gene matches: 10. Looking up the rest from reference TRBV9 and TRBJ2-3 gives the full variable domain: DSGVTQTPKHLITATGQRVTLRCSPRSGDLSVYWYQQSLDQGLQFLIQYYNGEERAKGNILERFSAQQFPDLHSELNLSSLELGDSALYFCASSSPGLAGGLGDTQYFGPGTRLTVL.

J is TRBJ1-2 and V is TRBV6-2 or TRBV6-3, with a possible D match to TRBD1 (5 bases). V lost 5 bases to trimming and J lost 0 bases, with 7 bases between them. The CDR3 covers 13 residues. Germline loops: CDR1 MNHEY, CDR2 SVGEGT. Here the CDR3 DNA reads TGTGCCAGCAGTACGACAGCTAACTATGGCTACACCTTC. Protein product: CASSTTANYGYTF.

The V call is TRBV28, the J call TRBJ1-4; D not certain. The V gene lost 6 bases and the J gene lost 4 bases, with 6 bases spanning the gap. The CDR3 is 12 amino acids. CDR1 and CDR2 (germline): MDHEN, SYDVKM. The CDR3: CASRVLNEKLFF. CDR3 sequence (DNA): TGTGCCAGCAGGGTGCTTAATGAAAAACTGTTTTTT.

V usage is TRBV6-5 and J usage is TRBJ2-7; 10 nucleotides align to TRBD1. The CDR3 sequence is 15 residues long. V was clipped by 2 bases and J by 4 bases; unmatched bases: 5. Germline V gene sequence: CDR1 MNHEY, CDR2 SVGAGI. DNA for the CDR3: TGTGCCAGCAGTTACCGCGACAGGGGGCCTTACGAGCAGTACTTC. Protein product: CASSYRDRGPYEQYF.

The chain carries TRBV18 and TRBJ2-5; TRBD2 is a possible D gene (6 bases). CDR1 KGHSH and CDR2 LQKENI come from the germline V gene. Trimming left V 6 bases short and J 2 bases short, with 19 bases between. This CDR3 has 16 residues. The CDR3 spells CASSLGWSAGQETQYF. The CDR3 nucleotides are TGTGCCAGCTCCCTCGGGTGGTCCGCGGGGCAAGAGACCCAGTACTTC.

The rearrangement uses TRBV4-1 and TRBJ1-4; D ambiguous. Germline values: CDR1 MGHRA, CDR2 YSYEKL. The V and J ends lost 0 bases and 0 bases respectively, with 8 bases between them. This CDR3 has 16 amino acids. CDR3: CASSQESSATNEKLFF. CDR3 DNA sequence: TGCGCCAGCAGCCAAGAATCGAGCGCAACTAATGAAAAACTGTTTTTT.

The V and J genes are TRBV6-5 and TRBJ2-3; 8 nucleotides match TRBD2. V was clipped by 6 bases and J by 2 bases; unmatched bases: 7. This CDR3 comprises 15 residues. The germline gives CDR1 MNHEY, CDR2 SVGAGI. The CDR3 is CASRAASGFTDTQYF. CDR3 DNA: TGTGCCAGCAGGGCGGCTAGCGGGTTCACAGATACGCAGTATTTT.

The chain joins TRBV6-5 to TRBJ1-2; a possible D gene is TRBD1 (5 bases). The CDR3 contains 13 residues. The ends were cut back, 4 bases at V and 8 bases at J, with 14 bases in the middle. The V gene's germline CDR1 is MNHEY and CDR2 SVGAGI. The CDR3 loop reads CASSLGGKGGYTF. For the CDR3, the DNA is TGTGCCAGCAGTTTGGGGGGGAAGGGAGGCTACACCTTC.

This rearrangement joins TRBV30 to TRBJ1-3; no clear D. Trimming left V 0 bases short and J 5 bases short, with 11 bases between. This CDR3 spans 14 amino acids. Per the germline V gene, CDR1 is GTSNPN and CDR2 is SVGIG (reference sequence). In DNA, the CDR3 is TGTGCCTGGAGTGTTCAATTATTGCGAAACACCATATATTTT. This translates into CAWSVQLLRNTIYF.

This chain connects TRBV6-4 to TRBJ1-6; D is unresolved. The CDR3 runs 14 residues. The V gene lost 6 bases and the J gene lost 5 bases, with 11 bases spanning the gap. Looked up from germline, CDR1 is MRHNA and CDR2 is SNTAGT. For the CDR3, the DNA is TGTGCCAGCAGCCACGGCGAGGATAATTCACCCCTCCACTTT. Residues: CASSHGEDNSPLHF.

This CDR3 reads CASSPGPGGKNSPLHF. As DNA, the CDR3 is TGTGCCAGCTCACCAGGTCCAGGGGGCAAGAATTCACCCCTCCACTTT. The chain is built from TRBV18 and TRBJ1-6; 8 bases match TRBD1. J was trimmed by 7 bases and V by 2 bases; bases with no gene match: 7. Germline loops: CDR1 KGHSH, CDR2 LQKENI. The CDR3 consists of 16 residues.

The chain recombines TRBV11-2 with TRBJ1-1; 7 bases map to TRBD1. CDR3 size: 16 residues. Germline assignment: CDR1 SGHAT and CDR2 FQNNGV. V shed 1 base, J shed 7 bases, and the junction held 12 bases outside the gene matches. CDR3 sequence: CASSLGTGLKAGEAFF. The DNA of the CDR3 is TGTGCCAGCAGCTTAGGGACAGGCTTAAAGGCCGGTGAAGCTTTCTTT. Supplemented by reference TRBV11-2 and TRBJ1-1, the full variable domain reads EAGVAQSPRYKIIEKRQSVAFWCNPISGHATLYWYQQILGQGPKLLIQFQNNGVVDDSQLPKDRFSAERLKGVDSTLKIQPAKLEDSAVYLCASSLGTGLKAGEAFFGQGTRLTVV.

The CDR3 DNA reads TGTGCCAGCAGCCAAGATAGGATGAACACTGAAGCTTTCTTT. This translates into CASSQDRMNTEAFF. The V gene is TRBV3-1 (or the pseudogene TRBV3-2), the J gene TRBJ1-1; D is ambiguous. V was trimmed by 0 bases and J by 0 bases, leaving 5 bases between them. From germline, CDR1 is LGHDT and CDR2 YNNKEL (reference sequence). The CDR3 loop spans 14 amino acids.

J is TRBJ2-7 and V is TRBV7-8, with 8 bases lining up with TRBD2. The CDR3 extends over 14 amino acids. Germline V gives CDR1 SGHVS, CDR2 FQNEAQ. V gave up 7 bases and J gave up 6 bases; unmatched junction bases: 11. Here the CDR3 reads CASTHRARGGEQYF. CDR3 in DNA: TGTGCCAGCACCCACAGGGCCCGGGGGGGCGAGCAGTACTTC.

The chain couples TRBV6-2 or TRBV6-3 to TRBJ1-5; 8 bases match TRBD1. The CDR3 extends over 17 amino acids. Trimming at V came to 5 bases and at J to 0 bases, leaving 9 bases not matched to a gene. The germline V gene encodes CDR1 MNHEY and CDR2 SVGEGT. CDR3 DNA sequence: TGTGCCAGCAGTGTAACTTTGACAGGGGTTAGCAATCAGCCCCAGCATTTT. This encodes CASSVTLTGVSNQPQHF.